This TCR beta chain is drawn from a study of CD8 T cells in ankylosing spondylitis (dated by TCRdb to 2015 to 2018). With regard to the full study: The study set out to find disease-linked TCR variants by profiling T cell receptor beta repertoires in ankylosing spondylitis patients and healthy donors. Peripheral blood was sampled, and synovial fluid was also collected from ankylosing spondylitis patients. The full study cohort comprised 20 to 25 ankylosing spondylitis patients and some 100 healthy donors. Points the paper makes about the study in general: Some motif variants were previously reported in synovial fluid and blood of reactive arthritis patients, suggesting common disease-initiation mechanisms. The disease-linked clones were reported to be significantly enriched in matched synovial fluid samples from ankylosing spondylitis patients. A TCR beta motif made up of about eight highly homologous amino acid variants appeared to be characteristic of blood from ankylosing spondylitis patients. A CD8+ phenotype was shown by the disease-linked clones, which were found at relatively low frequencies in peripheral blood.

The CDR3 runs 13 amino acids, cysteine and phenylalanine included. Only the CDR3 DNA stays, 39 bases, in frame from base 1. A distance of 10 bases separates the germline ends of V and J, which lose 0 bases and 6 bases respectively. CDR1 and CDR2 (SGHRS, YFSETQ) derive from the germline V gene. Sequencing was performed on an Illumina HiSeq 2500. Quantitative 5'-RACE with molecular barcodes was used to prepare TCR beta libraries. The published analysis was carried out like this. A new computational method based on a probabilistic model of VDJ rearrangement was used to identify disease-linked TCR variants. TCRdb handled the public reads itself, with Q25 trimming in fastp and clone calling in MiXCR, and kept productive beta chains. Each CDR3 protein gets just one entry, which takes the most common genes and DNA from the rows behind it. What appears here as the V and J calls and clone size reflects TCRdb's work, not the paper's. In all, the sample holds some 240,000 distinct CDR3 sequences, and about 6.7% of those were seen once. The ten largest account for approximately 15% of the sample.

This clonotype has ten or more counts. Its binding antigen is unknown. No qualities accompany the bases; no much larger clone lies one base away. The sequence is built from TRBV5-1 and TRBJ2-7; the D gene is perhaps TRBD1 or TRBD2, as each covers 5 bases. Sequencing was carried out using blood, either unsorted or a sorted T cell fraction (not recorded which). The sequence was collected from a male donor with ankylosing spondylitis. The DNA reads as follows: TGCGCCAGCAGCTTGGGCCCGGGGCGCGAGCAGTACTTC. This is translated as CASSLGPGREQYF.